These T cell receptor beta chains were read from a single sample in a study of shared T cell receptors in the human thymus. The method was immunoSEQ multiplex PCR; TCRdb's version includes in-frame clones alone and lacks a portion of them. The sample lists roughly 68,000 clones; around 96% were seen once. Material for sequencing was thymocytes. Receptor source: a human donor. Each CDR3 is given with its conserved first and last residue. D genes are given only for firm matches. Size is stated for part of the rows, as once, few or many counts, or as a class when the clone is expanded.

>-|-|TRBV7-6|TRBJ2-2
CASSLARHSRTNTGELFF
TGTGCCAGCAGCTTAGCGCGACATTCCCGGACGAACACCGGGGAGCTGTTTTTT
>-|-|TRBV7-2|TRBJ1-4
CASSFLGQATNEKLFF
TGTGCCAGCAGCTTCCTCGGACAAGCAACTAATGAAAAACTGTTTTTT
>-|-|TRBV14|TRBJ1-4
CASSQADGGGATNEKLFF
TGTGCCAGCAGCCAAGCCGACGGGGGGGGAGCAACTAATGAAAAACTGTTTTTT
>-|-|TRBV7-3|TRBJ2-7
CASSLLARGITYEQYF
TGTGCCAGCAGCTTACTGGCCCGGGGAATTACCTACGAGCAGTACTTC
>-|-|TRBV7-5|TRBJ1-3
CARSFLIVVDRYSGNTIYF
TGTGCCAGAAGCTTCCTGATAGTGGTCGACCGATACTCTGGAAACACCATATATTTT
>-|-|TRBV7-3|TRBJ1-3
CASSSMDAREGNTIYF
TGTGCCAGCAGCTCCATGGACGCAAGAGAAGGAAACACCATATATTTT
>-|-|TRBV2|TRBJ2-7
CASRALRTPSSYEQYF
TGTGCCAGCAGAGCACTACGGACCCCCTCTTCCTACGAGCAGTACTTC
>TRBD1|-|TRBV4-3|TRBJ2-4
CASSQVDRGPKNIQYF
TGCGCCAGCAGCCAAGTGGACAGGGGGCCCAAAAACATTCAGTACTTC
>TRBD2|-|TRBV13|TRBJ2-3
CASSLRSSGGPTRGTDTQYF
TGTGCCAGCAGCTTAAGGTCTAGCGGGGGACCAACGAGAGGCACAGATACGCAGTATTTT
>TRBD2|few|TRBV2|TRBJ2-3
CARPLAGVLYF
TGTGCCAGACCACTAGCGGGGGTGCTGTATTTT
>-|-|TRBV14|TRBJ2-3
CASSQVSPGEGKHTDTQYF
TGTGCCAGCAGCCAAGTCTCGCCGGGGGAAGGTAAACACACAGATACGCAGTATTTT
>-|once|TRBV11-2|TRBJ1-2
CASSLTNSRANYGYTF
TGTGCCAGCAGCTTAACCAATTCCAGAGCTAACTATGGCTACACCTTC
>-|-|TRBV13|TRBJ2-7
CASSLGAGLPGSYEQYF
TGTGCCAGCAGCTTAGGGGCGGGACTCCCCGGTTCCTACGAGCAGTACTTC
>-|-|TRBV6-1|TRBJ1-2
CASSELMTEVAYGYTF
TGTGCCAGCAGTGAATTGATGACAGAGGTGGCCTATGGCTACACCTTC
>-|-|TRBV7-9|TRBJ1-4
CASSLGGWADNEKLFF
TGTGCCAGCAGCTTAGGTGGTTGGGCAGATAATGAAAAACTGTTTTTT
>-|-|TRBV6-1|TRBJ1-5
CASSEASGSVLSNQPQHF
TGTGCCAGCAGTGAAGCCTCTGGGTCCGTTCTAAGCAATCAGCCCCAGCATTTT
>TRBD2|-|TRBV14|TRBJ2-1
CASSDYQGLAGGENEQFF
TGTGCCAGCAGCGATTATCAGGGACTAGCGGGGGGGGAAAATGAGCAGTTCTTC
>-|-|TRBV7-3|TRBJ2-2
CASSLTLGSRVGTGELFF
TGTGCCAGCAGCTTAACGTTAGGGAGCAGGGTCGGCACCGGGGAGCTGTTTTTT
>TRBD2|-|TRBV28|TRBJ2-5
CASSPQGTSGERVGKTQYF
TGTGCCAGCAGTCCCCAGGGGACTAGCGGGGAACGAGTTGGGAAGACCCAGTACTTC
>TRBD2|-|TRBV5-4|TRBJ2-7
CASSVSGTRAFEQYF
TGTGCCAGCAGCGTATCCGGGACTAGGGCCTTCGAGCAGTACTTC
>-|-|TRBV4-3|TRBJ1-3
CASSQDTQRGRSGNTIYF
TGCGCCAGCAGCCAAGATACTCAGAGAGGACGCTCTGGAAACACCATATATTTT
>-|-|TRBV1|TRBJ2-4
CTSSLQTVKNIQYF
TGCACCAGCAGCCTACAGACAGTCAAAAACATTCAGTACTTC
>TRBD1|-|TRBV9|TRBJ1-2
CASRLGQSGYTF
TGTGCCAGCAGGTTGGGACAGAGTGGCTACACCTTC
>-|-|TRBV27|TRBJ1-2
CATSRDLHNYGYTF
TGTGCCACCAGCCGGGACCTACATAACTATGGCTACACCTTC
>-|-|TRBV5-6|TRBJ1-3
CASSGGRETRYTIYF
TGTGCCAGCAGCGGCGGACGGGAGACACGATACACCATATATTTT
>TRBD1|-|TRBV7-3|TRBJ2-1
CASSALTGPFNEQFF
TGTGCCAGCAGCGCCTTGACAGGGCCCTTCAATGAGCAGTTCTTC
>TRBD1|-|TRBV5-8|TRBJ2-1
CASSRCSTGGISYNEQFF
TGTGCCAGCAGTCGATGTTCCACAGGGGGCATATCCTACAATGAGCAGTTCTTC
>-|few|TRBV5-4|TRBJ1-6
CASTEGLTDSPVTLHF
TGTGCCAGCACCGAGGGGTTAACGGACAGTCCTGTCACCCTCCACTTT
>TRBD2|-|TRBV4-3|TRBJ2-1
CASSQGLAGVYNEQFF
TGCGCCAGCAGCCAAGGACTAGCGGGGGTTTACAATGAGCAGTTCTTC
>TRBD1|-|TRBV4-1|TRBJ1-5
CASSQYAGGNQPQHF
TGCGCCAGCAGCCAATACGCAGGGGGCAACCAGCCCCAGCATTTT
>-|few|TRBV7-3|TRBJ1-1
CASSSSVHGEAFF
TGTGCCAGCAGCTCCTCGGTCCACGGTGAAGCTTTCTTT
>TRBD1|-|TRBV28|TRBJ2-3
CASEGADRGTDTQYF
TGTGCCAGCGAAGGGGCCGACAGGGGCACAGATACGCAGTATTTT
>TRBD1|-|TRBV5-1|TRBJ2-4
CASSPRQGLAKNIQYF
TGCGCCAGCAGCCCCAGACAGGGGCTAGCCAAAAACATTCAGTACTTC
>TRBD1|-|TRBV4-3|TRBJ2-7
CASSQGDRDSSYEQYF
TGCGCCAGCAGCCAAGGGGACCGGGACAGTTCCTACGAGCAGTACTTC
>TRBD2|-|TRBV7-2|TRBJ2-5
CASSPRTSGGETQYF
TGTGCCAGCAGCCCACGGACTAGCGGGGGGGAGACCCAGTACTTC
>-|-|TRBV7-2|TRBJ2-3
CASTQEASVNRGTDTQYF
TGTGCCAGCACCCAGGAGGCTAGCGTCAATAGGGGGACAGATACGCAGTATTTT
>-|-|TRBV10-3|TRBJ1-4
CAISGNRATGFSDEKLFF
TGTGCCATCAGTGGCAACAGGGCCACCGGATTCTCTGATGAAAAACTGTTTTTT
>-|-|TRBV9|TRBJ2-2
CASSVGDVRWTGELFF
TGTGCCAGCAGCGTAGGGGACGTACGCTGGACCGGGGAGCTGTTTTTT
>TRBD1|-|TRBV14|TRBJ1-1
CASSQDRGVGTEAFF
TGTGCCAGCAGCCAGGACAGGGGGGTAGGCACTGAAGCTTTCTTT
>TRBD1|-|TRBV30|TRBJ1-1
CAWSVPQGAGTEAFF
TGTGCCTGGAGTGTCCCCCAGGGGGCTGGCACTGAAGCTTTCTTT
>-|once|TRBV2|TRBJ1-1
CASSEAQGEDTEAFF
TGTGCCAGCAGTGAAGCGCAGGGTGAGGACACTGAAGCTTTCTTT
>-|-|TRBV11-2|TRBJ1-1
CASSQNRDDNTEAFF
TGTGCCAGCAGCCAAAACAGGGACGATAACACTGAAGCTTTCTTT
>TRBD2|-|TRBV5-4|TRBJ2-7
CASSLWKRGTPRTYEQYF
TGTGCCAGCAGCTTGTGGAAGCGGGGGACCCCTAGGACCTACGAGCAGTACTTC
>-|-|TRBV5-1|TRBJ2-1
CASSLPRTPDNEQFF
TGCGCCAGCAGCTTGCCCCGGACCCCAGACAATGAGCAGTTCTTC
>TRBD1|-|TRBV7-3|TRBJ2-1
CASSPQRGTGAYNEQFF
TGTGCCAGCAGCCCTCAAAGGGGGACAGGGGCATACAATGAGCAGTTCTTC
>-|-|TRBV14|TRBJ1-5
CASSRQGSETPQHF
TGTGCCAGCAGCCGCCAGGGATCTGAGACGCCCCAGCATTTT
>TRBD1|-|TRBV27|TRBJ1-2
CASRRKLTGEDGYTF
TGTGCCAGCAGGAGAAAATTGACAGGGGAGGATGGCTACACCTTC
>TRBD1|once|TRBV6-1|TRBJ2-7
CASSVGQTYEQYF
TGTGCCAGCAGCGTGGGACAGACCTACGAGCAGTACTTC
>TRBD1|-|TRBV19|TRBJ1-3
CASTVDRDAGNTIYF
TGTGCCAGTACCGTAGACAGGGACGCTGGAAACACCATATATTTT
>-|-|TRBV6-1|TRBJ2-2
CASRGKGGELFF
TGTGCCAGCAGGGGAAAGGGTGGGGAGCTGTTTTTT
>-|-|TRBV27|TRBJ2-7
CASSFGGPSYEQYF
TGTGCCAGCAGTTTCGGGGGGCCCTCCTACGAGCAGTACTTC
>-|-|TRBV6-4|TRBJ1-1
CASSKSLNTEAFF
TGTGCCAGCAGTAAGTCTTTAAACACTGAAGCTTTCTTT
>TRBD1|-|TRBV19|TRBJ1-5
CASSIKNRGGNQPQHF
TGTGCCAGTAGTATTAAGAACAGGGGTGGCAATCAGCCCCAGCATTTT